A selection of T cell receptor beta chains follows, all from one sample in a study of T cell responses to AZD1222 COVID-19 vaccine. Clones were read by immunoSEQ multiplex PCR, and TCRdb kept only the in-frame ones, dropping some. The sample lists approximately 150,000 clones; 80% to 95% were seen once. The sequenced sample was peripheral blood, obtained 28 days after the second AZD1222 dose. Source of these receptors: an adult who received the AZD1222 COVID-19 vaccine. Both conserved end residues are part of each CDR3. Fields, in order: D gene, clone size, J gene, V gene, CDR3 protein, CDR3 DNA. A D gene is named only where the DNA matches it firmly. Expanded clones get a size class; other rows say once, few or many, or leave the size out.

>NA|few|TRBJ2-1|TRBV5-1
CASSLGPTGSSTGGFF
TGCGCCAGCAGCTTGGGCCCGACAGGGAGCTCCACGGGGGGGTTCTTC
>TRBD1|NA|TRBJ2-1|TRBV7-2
CASSLDGQDHNEQFF
TGTGCCAGCAGCTTAGATGGACAGGACCACAATGAGCAGTTCTTC
>TRBD1|NA|TRBJ2-7|TRBV7-2
CASFEEGGSSYEQYF
TGTGCCAGCTTTGAGGAAGGGGGCAGTTCCTACGAGCAGTACTTC
>TRBD1|few|TRBJ1-2|TRBV19
CASSLHPGQGLGGYTF
TGTGCCAGTAGTCTCCACCCGGGACAGGGTTTGGGGGGCTACACCTTC
>NA|NA|TRBJ1-3|TRBV7-5
CARSQVGDGNTIYF
NA
>NA|NA|TRBJ1-1|TRBV5-1
CASSFSWINTEAFF
TGCGCCAGCAGCTTTTCATGGATAAACACTGAAGCTTTCTTT
>NA|NA|TRBJ1-2|TRBV2
CASSAEANYGYTF
TGTGCCAGCAGTGCGGAGGCTAACTATGGCTACACCTTC
>TRBD1|NA|TRBJ1-1|TRBV10-3
CAIGGQGLSVNTEAFF
TGTGCCATCGGGGGACAGGGGCTATCAGTGAACACTGAAGCTTTCTTT
>TRBD1|few|TRBJ1-5|TRBV18
CASSPDRVTQPQHF
TGTGCCAGCTCACCCGACAGGGTGACTCAGCCCCAGCATTTT
>NA|NA|TRBJ2-1|TRBV5-6
CASSRGTALSYNEQFF
TGTGCCAGCAGCCGGGGGACAGCACTCTCCTACAATGAGCAGTTCTTC
>TRBD2|NA|TRBJ2-1|TRBV6-5
CASSYVAGASNEQFF
TGTGCCAGCAGTTACGTGGCGGGAGCCAGCAATGAGCAGTTCTTC
>NA|NA|TRBJ2-6|TRBV6-6
CASSYRAGANVLTF
TGTGCCAGCAGTTACAGGGCTGGGGCCAACGTCCTGACTTTC
>TRBD1|NA|TRBJ1-2|TRBV2
CASSRGTEVYGYTF
TGTGCCAGCAGCAGGGGGACGGAGGTATATGGCTACACCTTC
>NA|NA|TRBJ1-2|TRBV19
CASSRGPQTGLSNYGYTF
TGTGCCAGCAGCAGGGGTCCTCAAACAGGTTTATCTAACTATGGCTACACCTTC
>NA|NA|TRBJ1-3|TRBV9
CASSRDSLSSGNTIYF
TGTGCCAGCAGCCGCGACTCCCTGAGCTCTGGAAACACCATATATTTT
>NA|NA|TRBJ2-1|TRBV6-1
CASSEQEVGVSYNEQFF
TGTGCCAGCAGTGAACAAGAAGTCGGGGTCTCCTACAATGAGCAGTTCTTC
>TRBD1|once|TRBJ1-1|TRBV27
CASTLTGATTEAFF
TGTGCCAGCACCCTAACAGGGGCAACAACTGAAGCTTTCTTT
>NA|NA|TRBJ2-7|TRBV5-4
CASSLGDRKDEQYF
TGTGCCAGCAGCTTGGGGGACCGCAAGGACGAGCAGTACTTC
>TRBD1|NA|TRBJ2-1|TRBV13
CASSLRQGVWNEQFF
TGTGCCAGCAGCTTAAGACAGGGGGTTTGGAATGAGCAGTTCTTC
>NA|NA|TRBJ2-1|TRBV21-1
CASSKIGPSHYYNEQFF
TGTGCCAGCAGCAAAATCGGGCCGAGCCATTACTACAATGAGCAGTTCTTC
>NA|NA|TRBJ1-4|TRBV7-8
CASTVRGGSITNEKLFF
TGTGCCAGCACCGTGCGGGGGGGGAGTATCACTAATGAAAAACTGTTTTTT
>NA|once|TRBJ1-4|TRBV11-1
CASSLGSYATNEKLFF
TGTGCCAGCAGCTTAGGCAGCTATGCAACTAATGAAAAACTGTTTTTT
>NA|NA|TRBJ2-7|TRBV11-3
CASSTRTGAEQYF
TGTGCCAGCAGCACCCGGACGGGTGCGGAGCAGTACTTC
>TRBD1|NA|TRBJ1-2|TRBV27
CASSLNRGRGYTF
TGTGCCAGCAGTTTAAACAGGGGGCGAGGCTACACCTTC
>NA|NA|TRBJ2-2|TRBV6-4
CASSGGPTGELFF
TGTGCCAGCAGTGGGGGGCCCACCGGGGAGCTGTTTTTT